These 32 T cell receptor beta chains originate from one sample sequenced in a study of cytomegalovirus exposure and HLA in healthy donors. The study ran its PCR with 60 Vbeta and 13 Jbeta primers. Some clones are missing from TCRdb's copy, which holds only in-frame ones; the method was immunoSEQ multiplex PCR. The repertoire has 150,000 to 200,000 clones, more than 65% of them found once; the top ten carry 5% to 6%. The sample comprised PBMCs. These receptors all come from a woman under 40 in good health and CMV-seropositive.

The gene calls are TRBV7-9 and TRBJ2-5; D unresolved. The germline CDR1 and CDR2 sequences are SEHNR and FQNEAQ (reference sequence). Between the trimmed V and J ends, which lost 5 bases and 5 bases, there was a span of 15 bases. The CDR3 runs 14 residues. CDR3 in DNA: TGTGCCAGCAGCCCTGACTCTCCCCGGGAGACCCAGTACTTC. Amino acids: CASSPDSPRETQYF.

CDR3 residues: CASSGLAGGPGEQFF. CDR3 nucleotides: TGTGCCAGCAGCGGACTAGCGGGGGGGCCCGGTGAGCAGTTCTTC. J is TRBJ2-1 and V is TRBV9; the match to TRBD2 covers 14 bases. Trimming at V came to 3 bases and at J to 9 bases, leaving 5 bases not matched to a gene. The CDR3 is 15 residues long. Germline V lookup: CDR1 SGDLS, CDR2 YYNGEE.

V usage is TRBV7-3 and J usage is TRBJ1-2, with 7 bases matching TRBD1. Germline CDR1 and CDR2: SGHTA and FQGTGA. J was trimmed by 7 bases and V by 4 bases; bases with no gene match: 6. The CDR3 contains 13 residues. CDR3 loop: CASSSRQGIGYTF. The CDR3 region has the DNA TGTGCCAGCAGCTCAAGACAGGGTATTGGCTACACCTTC.

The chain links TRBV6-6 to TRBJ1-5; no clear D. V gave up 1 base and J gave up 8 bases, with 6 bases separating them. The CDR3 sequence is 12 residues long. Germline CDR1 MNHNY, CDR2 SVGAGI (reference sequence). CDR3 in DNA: TGTGCCAGCAGTTACTACGGGGAGCCCCAGCATTTT. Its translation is CASSYYGEPQHF.

CDR3 loop: CAISLARYNEQFF. CDR3 bases: TGTGCCATCAGCCTAGCGCGGTACAATGAGCAGTTCTTC. J is TRBJ2-1 and V is TRBV10-3, with D possibly being TRBD2 (6 bases). The length of the CDR3 is 13 residues. CDR1 ENHRY and CDR2 SYGVKD come from the germline V gene. The V end was cut by 6 bases, the J end by 4 bases, with 10 bases between.

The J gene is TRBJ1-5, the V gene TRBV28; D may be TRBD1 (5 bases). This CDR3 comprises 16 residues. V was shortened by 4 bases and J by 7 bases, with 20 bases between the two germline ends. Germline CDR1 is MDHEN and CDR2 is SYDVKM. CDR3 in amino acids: CASSSPQGIGVQPQHF. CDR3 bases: TGTGCCAGCAGTTCCCCCCAGGGAATCGGAGTACAGCCCCAGCATTTT.

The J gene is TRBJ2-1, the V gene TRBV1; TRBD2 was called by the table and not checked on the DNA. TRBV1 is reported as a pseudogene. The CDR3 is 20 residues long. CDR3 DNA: TGCACCAGCAGCCAAGACTTGAAGAAGCGAAGTCGGGGGGGCCCCTATGAGCAGTTCTTC. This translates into CTSSQDLKKRSRGGPYEQFF.

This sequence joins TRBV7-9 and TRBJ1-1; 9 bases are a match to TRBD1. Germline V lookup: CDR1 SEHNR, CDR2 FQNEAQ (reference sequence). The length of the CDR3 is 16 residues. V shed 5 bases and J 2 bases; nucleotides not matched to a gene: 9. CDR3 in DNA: TGTGCCAGCAGCCCCCCGGGACAGGGCTCTAACACTGAAGCTTTCTTT. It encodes CASSPPGQGSNTEAFF.

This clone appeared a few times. CDR3: CASSPLWIRENTEAFF. In nucleotides, the CDR3 is TGTGCCAGCAGCCCACTCTGGATACGGGAGAACACTGAAGCTTTCTTT. The rearrangement uses TRBV5-5 and TRBJ1-1, with no clear D. Germline V lookup: CDR1 SGHKS, CDR2 YYEKEE (reference sequence). Trimming removed 4 bases from V and 1 base from J, with 17 bases in between. This CDR3 has 16 amino acids.

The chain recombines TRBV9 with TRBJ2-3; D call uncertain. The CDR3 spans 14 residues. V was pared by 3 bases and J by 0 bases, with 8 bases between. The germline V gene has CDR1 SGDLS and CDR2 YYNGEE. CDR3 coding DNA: TGTGCCAGCAGCGCCACATATAGCACAGATACGCAGTATTTT. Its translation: CASSATYSTDTQYF.

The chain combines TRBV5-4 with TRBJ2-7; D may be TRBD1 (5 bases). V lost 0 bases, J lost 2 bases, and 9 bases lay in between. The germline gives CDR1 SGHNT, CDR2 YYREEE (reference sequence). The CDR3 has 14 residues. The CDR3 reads CASSLAPGTYEQYF. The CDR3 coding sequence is TGTGCCAGCAGCTTGGCCCCAGGGACCTACGAGCAGTACTTC.

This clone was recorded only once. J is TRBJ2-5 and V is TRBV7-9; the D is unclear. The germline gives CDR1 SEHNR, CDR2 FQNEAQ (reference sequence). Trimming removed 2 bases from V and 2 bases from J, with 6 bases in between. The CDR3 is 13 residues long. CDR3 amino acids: CASSLRRQETQYF. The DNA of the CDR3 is TGTGCCAGCAGCTTAAGGAGACAAGAGACCCAGTACTTC.

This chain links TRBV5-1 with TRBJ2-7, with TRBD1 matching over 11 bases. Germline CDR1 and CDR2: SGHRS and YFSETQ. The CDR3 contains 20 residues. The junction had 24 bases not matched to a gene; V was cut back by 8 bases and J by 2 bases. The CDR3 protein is CARTNRDRGVEALVPYEQYF. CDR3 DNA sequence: TGCGCCAGGACGAACCGGGACAGGGGGGTGGAAGCTCTCGTGCCCTACGAGCAGTACTTC.

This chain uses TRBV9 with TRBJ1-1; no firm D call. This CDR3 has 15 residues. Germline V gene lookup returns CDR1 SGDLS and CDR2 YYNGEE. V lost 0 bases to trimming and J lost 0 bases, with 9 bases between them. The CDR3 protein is CASSVAIQMNTEAFF. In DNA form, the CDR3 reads TGTGCCAGCAGCGTAGCCATACAAATGAACACTGAAGCTTTCTTT.

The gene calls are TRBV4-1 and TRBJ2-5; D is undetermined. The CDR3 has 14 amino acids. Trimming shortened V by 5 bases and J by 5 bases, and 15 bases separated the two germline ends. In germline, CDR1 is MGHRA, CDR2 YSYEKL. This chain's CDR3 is CASSSLPGRETQYF. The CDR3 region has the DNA TGCGCCAGCAGCTCCCTTCCCGGTCGGGAGACCCAGTACTTC.

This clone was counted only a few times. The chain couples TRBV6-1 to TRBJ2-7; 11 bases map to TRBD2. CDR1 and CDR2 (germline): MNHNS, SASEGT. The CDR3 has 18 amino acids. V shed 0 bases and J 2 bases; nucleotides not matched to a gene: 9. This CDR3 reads CASSEASRGTSGPYEQYF. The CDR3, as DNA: TGTGCCAGCAGTGAAGCTTCTCGCGGGACTAGCGGACCCTACGAGCAGTACTTC.

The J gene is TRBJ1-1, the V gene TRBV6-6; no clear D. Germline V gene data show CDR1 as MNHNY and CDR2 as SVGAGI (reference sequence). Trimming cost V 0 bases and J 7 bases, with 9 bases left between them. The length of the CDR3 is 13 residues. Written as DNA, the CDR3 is TGTGCCAGCAGTTACTCGACTGGGTTTGAAGCTTTCTTT. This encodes CASSYSTGFEAFF.

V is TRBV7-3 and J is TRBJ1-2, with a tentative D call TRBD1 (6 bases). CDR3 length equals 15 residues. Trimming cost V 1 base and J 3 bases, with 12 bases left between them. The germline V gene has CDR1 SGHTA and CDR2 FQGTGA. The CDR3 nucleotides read TGTGCCAGCAGCTTAAGCGGGGGCTCGGACTATGGCTACACCTTC. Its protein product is CASSLSGGSDYGYTF.

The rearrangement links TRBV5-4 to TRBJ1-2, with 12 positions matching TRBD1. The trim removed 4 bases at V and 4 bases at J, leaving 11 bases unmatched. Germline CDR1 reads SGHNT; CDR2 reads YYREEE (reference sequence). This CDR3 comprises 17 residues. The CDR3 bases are TGTGCCAGCAGCCCCGGGACAGGGGGCGACGTTTCCTATGGCTACACCTTC. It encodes CASSPGTGGDVSYGYTF.

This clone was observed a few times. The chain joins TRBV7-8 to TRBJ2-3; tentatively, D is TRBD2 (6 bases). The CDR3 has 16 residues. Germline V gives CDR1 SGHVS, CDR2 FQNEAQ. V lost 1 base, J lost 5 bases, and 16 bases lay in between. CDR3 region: CASSLEGGIGLDTQYF. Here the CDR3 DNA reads TGTGCCAGCAGCTTAGAGGGCGGGATAGGTCTAGATACGCAGTATTTT.

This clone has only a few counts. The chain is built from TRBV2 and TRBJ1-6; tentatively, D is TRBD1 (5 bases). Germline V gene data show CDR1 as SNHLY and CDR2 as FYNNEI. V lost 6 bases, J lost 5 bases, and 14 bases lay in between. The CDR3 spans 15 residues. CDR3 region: CASRAGIADNSPLHF. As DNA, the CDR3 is TGTGCCAGCAGAGCAGGGATAGCCGATAATTCACCCCTCCACTTT.

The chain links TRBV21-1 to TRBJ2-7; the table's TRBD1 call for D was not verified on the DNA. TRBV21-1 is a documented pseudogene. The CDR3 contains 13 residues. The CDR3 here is CASSKDRGGEQYF. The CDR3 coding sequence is TGTGCCAGCAGCAAAGATAGGGGTGGCGAGCAGTACTTC.

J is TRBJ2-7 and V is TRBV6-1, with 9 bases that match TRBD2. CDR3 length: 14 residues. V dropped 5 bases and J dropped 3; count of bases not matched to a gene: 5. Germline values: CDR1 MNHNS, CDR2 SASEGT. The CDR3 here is CASSLTSGNYEQYF. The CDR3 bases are TGTGCCAGCAGTTTGACTAGCGGAAACTACGAGCAGTACTTC.

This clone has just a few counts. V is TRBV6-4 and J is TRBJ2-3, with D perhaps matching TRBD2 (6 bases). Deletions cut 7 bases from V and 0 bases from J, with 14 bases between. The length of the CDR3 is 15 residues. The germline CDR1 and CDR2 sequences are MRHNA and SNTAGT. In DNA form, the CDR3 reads TGTGCCAGCAAGAGCGGGTCCTTTAGCACAGATACGCAGTATTTT. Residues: CASKSGSFSTDTQYF.

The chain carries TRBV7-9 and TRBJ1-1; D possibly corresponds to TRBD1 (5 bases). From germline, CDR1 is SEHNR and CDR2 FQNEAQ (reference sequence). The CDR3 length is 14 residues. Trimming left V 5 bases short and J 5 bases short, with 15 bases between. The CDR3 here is CASSPPQGRTEAFF. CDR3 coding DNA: TGTGCCAGCAGCCCACCCCAGGGTAGGACTGAAGCTTTCTTT.

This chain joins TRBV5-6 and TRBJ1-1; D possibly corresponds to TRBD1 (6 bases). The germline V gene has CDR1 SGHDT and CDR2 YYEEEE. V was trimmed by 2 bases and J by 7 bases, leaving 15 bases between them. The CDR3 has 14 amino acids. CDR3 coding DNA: TGTGCCAGCAGCTTATGGGGGGGGCTGGGTGAAGCTTTCTTT. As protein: CASSLWGGLGEAFF.

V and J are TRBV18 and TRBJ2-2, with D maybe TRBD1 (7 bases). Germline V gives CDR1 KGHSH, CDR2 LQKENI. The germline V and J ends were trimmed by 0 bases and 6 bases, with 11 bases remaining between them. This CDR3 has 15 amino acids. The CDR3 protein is CASSPPPGGSGELFF. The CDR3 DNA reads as TGTGCCAGCTCACCACCGCCAGGGGGGTCCGGGGAGCTGTTTTTT.

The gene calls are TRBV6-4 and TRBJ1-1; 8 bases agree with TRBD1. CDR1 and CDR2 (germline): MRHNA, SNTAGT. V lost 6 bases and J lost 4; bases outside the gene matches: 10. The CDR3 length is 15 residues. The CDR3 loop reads CASSQLGTGGTEAFF. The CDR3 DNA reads TGTGCCAGCAGCCAATTGGGTACAGGGGGCACTGAAGCTTTCTTT.

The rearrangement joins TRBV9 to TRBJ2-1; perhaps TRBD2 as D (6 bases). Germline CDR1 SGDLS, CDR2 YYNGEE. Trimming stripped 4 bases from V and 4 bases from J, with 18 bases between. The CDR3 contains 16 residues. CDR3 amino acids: CASSPGEASEYNEQFF. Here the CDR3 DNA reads TGTGCCAGCAGCCCGGGGGAAGCTTCAGAATACAATGAGCAGTTCTTC.

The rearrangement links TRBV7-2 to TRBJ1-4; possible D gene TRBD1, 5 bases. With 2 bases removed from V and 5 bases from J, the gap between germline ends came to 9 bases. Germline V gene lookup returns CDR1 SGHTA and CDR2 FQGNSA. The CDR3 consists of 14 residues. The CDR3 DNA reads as TGTGCCAGCAGCTTACAGGGTATAAATGAAAAACTGTTTTTT. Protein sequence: CASSLQGINEKLFF.

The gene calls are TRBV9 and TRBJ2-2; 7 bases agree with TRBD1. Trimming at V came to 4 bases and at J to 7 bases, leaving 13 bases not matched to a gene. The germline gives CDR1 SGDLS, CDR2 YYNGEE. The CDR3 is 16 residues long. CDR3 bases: TGTGCCAGCAGCCCCGTGGGGACAGACAGGAGCGGGGAGCTGTTTTTT. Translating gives CASSPVGTDRSGELFF.

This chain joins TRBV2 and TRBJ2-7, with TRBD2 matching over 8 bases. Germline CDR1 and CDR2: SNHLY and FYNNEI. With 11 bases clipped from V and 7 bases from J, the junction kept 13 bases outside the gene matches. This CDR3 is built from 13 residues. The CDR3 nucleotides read TGTGCCCAGCAGGACGGGGGGGCGCGGGAGCAGTACTTC. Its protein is CAQQDGGAREQYF.